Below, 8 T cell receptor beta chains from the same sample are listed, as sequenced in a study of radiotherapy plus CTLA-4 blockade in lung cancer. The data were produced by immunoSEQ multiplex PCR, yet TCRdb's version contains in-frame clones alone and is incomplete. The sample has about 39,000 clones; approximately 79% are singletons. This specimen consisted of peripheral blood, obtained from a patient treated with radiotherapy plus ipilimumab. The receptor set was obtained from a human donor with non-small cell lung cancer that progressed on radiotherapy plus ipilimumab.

CDR3 protein: CASSQAQGQGSSGNTIYF. The CDR3 DNA is TGCGCCAGCAGCCAGGCCCAAGGGCAGGGCAGTTCTGGAAACACCATATATTTT. The chain couples TRBV4-1 to TRBJ1-3, with TRBD1 as a possible D gene (5 bases). Trimming stripped 3 bases from V and 1 base from J, with 19 bases between. From germline, CDR1 is MGHRA and CDR2 YSYEKL. The CDR3 consists of 18 residues.

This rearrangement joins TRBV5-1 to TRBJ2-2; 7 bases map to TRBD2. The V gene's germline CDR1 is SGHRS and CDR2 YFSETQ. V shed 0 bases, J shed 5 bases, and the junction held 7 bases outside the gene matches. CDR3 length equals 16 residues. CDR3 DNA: TGCGCCAGCAGCTTGGAAAGCGGGGTCAATACCGGGGAGCTGTTTTTT. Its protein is CASSLESGVNTGELFF.

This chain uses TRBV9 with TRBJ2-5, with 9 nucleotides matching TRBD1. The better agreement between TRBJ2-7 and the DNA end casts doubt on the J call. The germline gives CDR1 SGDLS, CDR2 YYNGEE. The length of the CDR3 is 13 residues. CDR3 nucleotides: TGTGCCAGCAGCGGCGGGGACAGGGACGAGCAGTACTTC. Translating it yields CASSGGDRDEQYF.

The CDR3 sequence: CASRPGDSNTEAFF. Written as DNA, the CDR3 is TGTGCCAGCAGACCAGGGGATTCGAACACTGAAGCTTTCTTT. The chain is built from TRBV7-2 and TRBJ1-1; D is perhaps TRBD1 (6 bases). Germline V gene sequence: CDR1 SGHTA, CDR2 FQGNSA. Trimming stripped 6 bases from V and 1 base from J, with 12 bases between. CDR3 length: 14 amino acids.

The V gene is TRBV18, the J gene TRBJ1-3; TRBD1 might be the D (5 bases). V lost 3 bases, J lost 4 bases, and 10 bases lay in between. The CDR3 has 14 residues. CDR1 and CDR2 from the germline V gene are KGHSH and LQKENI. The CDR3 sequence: CASSPAGEGNTIYF. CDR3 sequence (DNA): TGTGCCAGCTCACCGGCGGGGGAAGGAAACACCATATATTTT.

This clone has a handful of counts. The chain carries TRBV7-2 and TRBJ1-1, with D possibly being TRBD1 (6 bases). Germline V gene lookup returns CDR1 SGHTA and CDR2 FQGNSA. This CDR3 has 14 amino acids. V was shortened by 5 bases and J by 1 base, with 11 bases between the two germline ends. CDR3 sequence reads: CASSPDRWNTEAFF. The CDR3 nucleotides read TGTGCCAGCAGCCCCGACAGGTGGAACACTGAAGCTTTCTTT.

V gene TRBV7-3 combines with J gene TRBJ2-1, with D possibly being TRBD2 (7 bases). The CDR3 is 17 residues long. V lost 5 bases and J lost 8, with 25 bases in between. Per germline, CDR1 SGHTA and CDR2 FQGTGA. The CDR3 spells CASSPSGGGPLNHEQFF. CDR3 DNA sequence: TGTGCCAGCAGCCCCTCTGGCGGGGGCCCCCTTAACCATGAGCAGTTCTTC.

The CDR3 nucleotides read TGTGCCAGCAGCTTAAACCAGCGGGGGGGCCAAGAGACCCAGTACTTC. Protein: CASSLNQRGGQETQYF. The chain has TRBV11-2 and TRBJ2-5; TRBD2 aligns across 10 bases. V lost 2 bases, J lost 1 base, and 4 bases stayed unmatched. The CDR3 extends over 16 amino acids. Germline V gene lookup returns CDR1 SGHAT and CDR2 FQNNGV.